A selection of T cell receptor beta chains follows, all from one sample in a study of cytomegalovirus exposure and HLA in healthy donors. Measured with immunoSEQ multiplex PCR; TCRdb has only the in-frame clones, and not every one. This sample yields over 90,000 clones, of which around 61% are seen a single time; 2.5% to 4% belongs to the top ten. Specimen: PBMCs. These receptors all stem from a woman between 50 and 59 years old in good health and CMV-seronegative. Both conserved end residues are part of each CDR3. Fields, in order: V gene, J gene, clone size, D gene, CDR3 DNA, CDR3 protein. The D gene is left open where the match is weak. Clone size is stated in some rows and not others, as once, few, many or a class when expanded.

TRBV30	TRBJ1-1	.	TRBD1	TGTGCCTGGGGTCACAGGGGGGACACTGAAGCTTTCTTT	CAWGHRGDTEAFF
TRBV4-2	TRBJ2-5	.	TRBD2	TGTGCCAGCAGCCAAGACGGGACTAGCGGGAGGGCGGAGACCCAGTACTTC	CASSQDGTSGRAETQYF
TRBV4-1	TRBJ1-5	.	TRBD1	TGCGCCAGCAGCCAAATACCGACAGGGAATCAGCCCCAGCATTTT	CASSQIPTGNQPQHF
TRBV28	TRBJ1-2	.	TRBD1	TGTGCCAGCAGTTTGTCGGCCCAGGGGGCTCGTGGCTATGGCTACACCTTC	CASSLSAQGARGYGYTF
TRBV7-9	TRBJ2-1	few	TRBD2	TGTGCCAGCAGCCCCCGGACTAGCGGGATCTACAATGAGCAGTTCTTC	CASSPRTSGIYNEQFF
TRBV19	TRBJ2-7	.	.	TGTGCCAGTAGTCCCCTGGACAGTTACAACGAGCAGTACTTC	CASSPLDSYNEQYF
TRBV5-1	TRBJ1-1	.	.	TGCGCCAGCAGCTTGGACCGGGGGATGAACACTGAAGCTTTCTTT	CASSLDRGMNTEAFF
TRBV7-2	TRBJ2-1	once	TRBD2	TGTGCCAGCAGCCCGGGACTAGATAACTACAATGAGCAGTTCTTC	CASSPGLDNYNEQFF
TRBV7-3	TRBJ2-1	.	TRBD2	TGTGCCAGCAGCCAGAGCGGGGCCCCTACTAGCGGTACCTACAATGAGCAGTTCTTC	CASSQSGAPTSGTYNEQFF
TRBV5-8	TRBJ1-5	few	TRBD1	TGTGCCAGCAGCTTGGAGGGCAGGGGGCTTAATCAGCCCCAGCATTTT	CASSLEGRGLNQPQHF
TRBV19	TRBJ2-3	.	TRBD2	TGTGCCAGTAGTAGGGGGAGGGGCACAGATACGCAGTATTTT	CASSRGRGTDTQYF
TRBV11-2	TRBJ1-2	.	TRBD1	TGTGCCAGCAGCAGACGACAGGGTGGCTATGGCTACACCTTC	CASSRRQGGYGYTF
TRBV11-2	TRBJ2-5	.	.	TGTGCCAGCAGCTTTACAGGGCAAGAGACCCAGTACTTC	CASSFTGQETQYF
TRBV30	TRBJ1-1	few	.	TGTGCCTGGAGTGTAGTACGGTTGAGCACTGAAGCTTTCTTT	CAWSVVRLSTEAFF
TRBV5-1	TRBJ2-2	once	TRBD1	TGCGCCAGCAGCTCAAACTCAGGGGGCGATGGCGGGGAGCTGTTTTTT	CASSSNSGGDGGELFF
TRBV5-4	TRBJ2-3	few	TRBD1	TGTGCCAGCAGCAGGTGGACAGGTAGCACAGATACGCAGTATTTT	CASSRWTGSTDTQYF
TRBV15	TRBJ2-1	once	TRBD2	TGTGCCACCAGCAGAGATCGGCGGGGGGACAATGAGCAGTTCTTC	CATSRDRRGDNEQFF
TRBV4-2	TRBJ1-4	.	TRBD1	TGTGCCAGCAGCCCCCAGGACAGGGATAATGAAAAACTGTTTTTT	CASSPQDRDNEKLFF
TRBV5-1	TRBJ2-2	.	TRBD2	TGCGCCAGCAGCACCCAGGGAGCGGGGTCCGGGGAGCTGTTTTTT	CASSTQGAGSGELFF
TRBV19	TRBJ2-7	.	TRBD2	TGTGCCAGTAGTATGCCAGGGACTAGCGGACCCTACGAGCAGTACTTC	CASSMPGTSGPYEQYF
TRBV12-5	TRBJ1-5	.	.	TGTGCTAGTGGGAAGGGGGTAGGTACCAATCAGCCCCAGCATTTT	CASGKGVGTNQPQHF
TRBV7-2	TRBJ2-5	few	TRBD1	TGTGCCAGCAGCTTAGCTCCGGGACAGGGTGAAGAGACCCAGTACTTC	CASSLAPGQGEETQYF
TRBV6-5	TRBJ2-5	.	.	TGTGCCAGCACGGACATTGGACGGTCGCAAGAGACCCAGTACTTC	CASTDIGRSQETQYF
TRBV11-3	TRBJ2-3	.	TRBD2	TGTGCCAGCAGCACAACTAGCGGGGGGGCAGGTTTAGCAGATACGCAGTATTTT	CASSTTSGGAGLADTQYF